Following are 13 T cell receptor beta chains from one sample sequenced in a study of cytomegalovirus exposure and HLA in healthy donors. The PCR contained 60 Vbeta and 13 Jbeta primers. The method was immunoSEQ multiplex PCR; TCRdb's version includes in-frame clones alone and lacks a portion of them. Here the sample spans some 160,000 clones, roughly 80% being singletons. The sequencing input was PBMCs. The receptor set was obtained from a male donor in good health and CMV-seronegative.

Written as DNA, the CDR3 is TGTGCCAGCAGGCCCGTGGGGGGGAACACCGGGGAGCTGTTTTTT. It translates to CASRPVGGNTGELFF. The rearrangement links TRBV7-6 to TRBJ2-2, with D perhaps matching TRBD2 (6 bases). V lost 6 bases and J 1 base, leaving 12 bases between the germline ends. The CDR3 is 15 amino acids. Germline V gene data show CDR1 as SGHVS and CDR2 as FNYEAQ. The entire variable domain, with the rest obtained from reference TRBV7-6 and TRBJ2-2, is as follows: GAGVSQSPRYKVTKRGQDVALRCDPISGHVSLYWYRQALGQGPEFLTYFNYEAQQDKSGLPNDRFSAERPEGSISTLTIQRTEQRDSAMYRCASRPVGGNTGELFFGEGSRLTVL.

This chain uses TRBV19 with TRBJ2-2; D is possibly TRBD1 (6 bases). CDR1 is LNHDA and CDR2 is SQIVND in the germline V gene (reference sequence). The V end lost 2 bases, the J end lost 4 bases, and 17 bases lay between the germline ends. CDR3 length equals 17 residues. As DNA, the CDR3 is TGTGCCAGTAGTATACACAGGGCAGGTCTGGGCACCGGGGAGCTGTTTTTT. This translates into CASSIHRAGLGTGELFF.

The genes are TRBV6-6 and TRBJ2-2; a weak D match, TRBD1 (5 bases). The germline CDR1 and CDR2 sequences are MNHNY and SVGAGI (reference sequence). This CDR3 has 14 residues. The V end was cut by 6 bases, the J end by 2 bases, with 10 bases between. CDR3 sequence: CASRKGDNTGELFF. CDR3 coding DNA: TGTGCCAGCAGAAAAGGGGATAACACCGGGGAGCTGTTTTTT.

This CDR3 is CATSRDGGGYNEQFF. The DNA for the CDR3 is TGTGCCACCAGCAGAGATGGGGGCGGTTACAATGAGCAGTTCTTC. The rearrangement links TRBV15 to TRBJ2-1, with D tentatively TRBD1 (6 bases). V dropped 0 bases and J dropped 4 bases, with 10 bases sitting between them. In germline, CDR1 is LNHNV, CDR2 YYDKDF (reference sequence). The CDR3 consists of 15 residues.

V and J are TRBV6-5 and TRBJ2-7; TRBD1 agrees at 8 bases. Germline lookup yields CDR1 MNHEY and CDR2 SVGAGI. This CDR3 comprises 14 residues. V lost 0 bases to trimming and J lost 2 bases; unmatched junction nucleotides: 0. The CDR3 spells CASSYSTGAYEQYF. In DNA form, the CDR3 reads TGTGCCAGCAGTTACTCGACAGGGGCCTACGAGCAGTACTTC.

This clone was counted once. The chain joins TRBV7-9 to TRBJ2-3, with 9 bases aligning to TRBD2. J lost 1 base, V lost 5 bases, and 4 bases had no gene match. The CDR3 extends over 15 amino acids. Germline V gene data show CDR1 as SEHNR and CDR2 as FQNEAQ (reference sequence). The CDR3 region is CASSQREAGTDTQYF. The CDR3 DNA reads TGTGCCAGCAGCCAGCGGGAGGCTGGCACAGATACGCAGTATTTT.

The rearrangement joins TRBV5-1 to TRBJ1-1, with 7 positions matching TRBD1. The CDR3 is 15 residues long. Trimming at V came to 0 bases and at J to 4 bases, leaving 6 bases not matched to a gene. Germline CDR1 is SGHRS and CDR2 is YFSETQ. The CDR3: CASSLEAGGFTEAFF. CDR3 in DNA: TGCGCCAGCAGCTTGGAGGCAGGGGGTTTCACTGAAGCTTTCTTT.

The CDR3 bases are TGTGCCAGTAGTATAGATGGGCGCGAGCAGTACTTC. Protein: CASSIDGREQYF. The chain recombines TRBV19 with TRBJ2-7, with no clear D. V was pared by 0 bases and J by 6 bases, with 6 bases between. The CDR3 is 12 residues long. The germline CDR1 and CDR2 sequences are LNHDA and SQIVND (reference sequence).

This sequence joins TRBV7-3 and TRBJ2-1; the match to TRBD2 covers 8 bases. The junction had 8 bases not matched to a gene; V was cut back by 2 bases and J by 8 bases. The CDR3 loop spans 15 amino acids. The germline V gene encodes CDR1 SGHTA and CDR2 FQGTGA. This CDR3 is CASSLVASGFDEQFF. The CDR3 nucleotides read TGTGCCAGCAGCTTAGTCGCTAGCGGGTTCGATGAGCAGTTCTTC.

This chain uses TRBV5-8 with TRBJ2-1; 13 bases fit TRBD2. Per germline, CDR1 SGHTS and CDR2 YDEGEE. This CDR3 region has 18 residues. V was clipped by 0 bases and J by 1 base; unmatched bases: 4. The CDR3 sequence: CASSLELAGGPSYNEQFF. CDR3 nucleotide sequence: TGTGCCAGCAGCTTGGAACTAGCGGGAGGGCCATCCTACAATGAGCAGTTCTTC.

The chain has TRBV21-1 and TRBJ2-7; the table names TRBD2, a call not compared with the DNA. TRBV21-1 is a pseudogene. The CDR3 has 20 amino acids. DNA of the CDR3: TGTGCCAGCAGCAAAGGTAGCCGGAACGTTTATTCATCACGGTCCGGCGAGCAGTACTTC. It encodes CASSKGSRNVYSSRSGEQYF.

The genes are TRBV7-2 and TRBJ2-4; perhaps TRBD1 as D (6 bases). This CDR3 contains 16 residues. Germline CDR1 is SGHTA and CDR2 is FQGNSA. The V and J ends lost 5 bases and 0 bases respectively, with 14 bases between them. The CDR3 bases are TGTGCCAGCAGCCCGGCAGGGGCACTAGCCAAAAACATTCAGTACTTC. This sequence encodes CASSPAGALAKNIQYF.

The V call is TRBV19, the J call TRBJ1-1; no reliable D call. CDR1 is LNHDA and CDR2 is SQIVND in the germline V gene (reference sequence). The CDR3 loop spans 12 amino acids. Deletions cut 6 bases from V and 4 bases from J, with 9 bases between. This CDR3 reads CASSDLATEAFF. The CDR3, as DNA: TGTGCCAGTAGCGACTTGGCCACTGAAGCTTTCTTT.